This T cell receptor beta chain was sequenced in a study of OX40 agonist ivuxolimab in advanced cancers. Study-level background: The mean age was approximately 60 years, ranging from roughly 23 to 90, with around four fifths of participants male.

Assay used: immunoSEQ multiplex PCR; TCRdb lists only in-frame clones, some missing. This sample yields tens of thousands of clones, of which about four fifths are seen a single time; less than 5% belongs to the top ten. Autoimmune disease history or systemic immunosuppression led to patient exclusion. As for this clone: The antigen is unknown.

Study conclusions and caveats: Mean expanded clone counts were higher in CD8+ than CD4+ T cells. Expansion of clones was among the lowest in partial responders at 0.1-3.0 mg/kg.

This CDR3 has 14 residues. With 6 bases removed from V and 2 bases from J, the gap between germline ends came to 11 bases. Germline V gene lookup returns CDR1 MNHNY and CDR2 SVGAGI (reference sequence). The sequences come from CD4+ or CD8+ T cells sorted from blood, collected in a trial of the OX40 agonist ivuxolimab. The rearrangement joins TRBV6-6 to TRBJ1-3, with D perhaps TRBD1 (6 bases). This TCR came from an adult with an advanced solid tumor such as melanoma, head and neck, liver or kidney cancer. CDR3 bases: TGTGCCAGCAGCGAAGGGACAACTGGAAACACCATATATTTT. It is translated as CASSEGTTGNTIYF.